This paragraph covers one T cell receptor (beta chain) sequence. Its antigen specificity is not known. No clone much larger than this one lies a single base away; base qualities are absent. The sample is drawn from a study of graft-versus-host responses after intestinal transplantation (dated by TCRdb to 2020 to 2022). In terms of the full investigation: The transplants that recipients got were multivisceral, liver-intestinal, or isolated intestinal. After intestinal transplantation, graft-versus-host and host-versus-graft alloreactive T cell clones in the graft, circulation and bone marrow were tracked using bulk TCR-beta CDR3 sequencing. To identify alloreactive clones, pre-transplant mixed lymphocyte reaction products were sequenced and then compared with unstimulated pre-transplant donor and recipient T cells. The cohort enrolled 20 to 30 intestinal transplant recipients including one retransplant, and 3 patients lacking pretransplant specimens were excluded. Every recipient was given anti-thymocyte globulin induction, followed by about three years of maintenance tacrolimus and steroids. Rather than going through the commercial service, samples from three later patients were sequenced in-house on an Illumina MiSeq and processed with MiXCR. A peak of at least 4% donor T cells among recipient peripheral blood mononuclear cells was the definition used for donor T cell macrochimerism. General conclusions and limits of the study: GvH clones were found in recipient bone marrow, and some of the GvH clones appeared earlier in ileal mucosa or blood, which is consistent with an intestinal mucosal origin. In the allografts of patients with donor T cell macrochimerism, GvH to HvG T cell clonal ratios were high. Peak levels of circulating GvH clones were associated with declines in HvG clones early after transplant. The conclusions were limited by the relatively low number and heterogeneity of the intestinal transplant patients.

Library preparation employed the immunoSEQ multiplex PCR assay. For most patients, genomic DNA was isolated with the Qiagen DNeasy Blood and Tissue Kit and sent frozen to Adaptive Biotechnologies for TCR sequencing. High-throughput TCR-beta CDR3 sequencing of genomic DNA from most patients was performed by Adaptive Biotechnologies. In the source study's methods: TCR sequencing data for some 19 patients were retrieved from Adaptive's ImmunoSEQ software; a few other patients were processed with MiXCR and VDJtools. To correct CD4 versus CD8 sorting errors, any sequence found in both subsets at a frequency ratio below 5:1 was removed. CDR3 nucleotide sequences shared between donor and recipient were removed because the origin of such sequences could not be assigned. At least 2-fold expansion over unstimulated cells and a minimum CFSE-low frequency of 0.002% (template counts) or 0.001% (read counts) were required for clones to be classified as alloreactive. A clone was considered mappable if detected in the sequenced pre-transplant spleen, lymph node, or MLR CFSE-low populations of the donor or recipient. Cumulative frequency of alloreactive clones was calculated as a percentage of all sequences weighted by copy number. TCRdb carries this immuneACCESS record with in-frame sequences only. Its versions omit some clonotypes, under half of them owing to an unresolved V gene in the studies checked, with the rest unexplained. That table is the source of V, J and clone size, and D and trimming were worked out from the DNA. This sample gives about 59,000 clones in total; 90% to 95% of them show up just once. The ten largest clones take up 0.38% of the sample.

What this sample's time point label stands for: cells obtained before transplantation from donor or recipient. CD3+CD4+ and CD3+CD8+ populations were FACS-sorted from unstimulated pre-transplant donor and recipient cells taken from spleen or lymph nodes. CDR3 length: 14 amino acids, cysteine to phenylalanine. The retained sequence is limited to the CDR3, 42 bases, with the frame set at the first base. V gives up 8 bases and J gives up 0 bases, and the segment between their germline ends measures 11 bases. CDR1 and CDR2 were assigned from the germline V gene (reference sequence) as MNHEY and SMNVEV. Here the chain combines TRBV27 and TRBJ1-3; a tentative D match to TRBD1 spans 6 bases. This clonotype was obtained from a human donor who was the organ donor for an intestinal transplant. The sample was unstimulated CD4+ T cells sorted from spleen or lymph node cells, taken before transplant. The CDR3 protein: CASSRTASGNTIYF. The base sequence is TGTGCCAGCTCTAGGACAGCCTCTGGAAACACCATATATTTT.